A selection of T cell receptor beta chains follows, all from one sample in a study of blood T cell repertoires in COVID-19. TCRdb's table, derived via immunoSEQ multiplex PCR, lists solely in-frame clones and lacks some. The sample includes nearly 300,000 clones, approximately 89% of them seen just once. The sample comprised peripheral blood. The receptors here all came from a woman younger than 45 who had recovered from COVID-19. The CDR3 runs from the conserved cysteine through the conserved F or W. D genes are given only for firm matches. Size values are once, few and many counts, or a class for expanded clones, and some rows have none.

clone_size: -; j_call: TRBJ2-7; d_call: -; v_call: TRBV6-5; cdr3_nt: TGTGCCAGCCGAGCCGGGACAAACTCCTACGAGCAGTACTTC; cdr3_aa: CASRAGTNSYEQYF
clone_size: -; j_call: TRBJ2-1; d_call: -; v_call: TRBV28; cdr3_nt: TGTGCCAGCAGTTTGTACTCTATTCTTTACAATGAGCAGTTCTTC; cdr3_aa: CASSLYSILYNEQFF
clone_size: -; j_call: TRBJ2-7; d_call: -; v_call: TRBV3-1/TRBV3-2; cdr3_nt: TGTGCCAGCAGCCAAGTGGACAGCTACGAGCAGTACTTC; cdr3_aa: CASSQVDSYEQYF
clone_size: few; j_call: TRBJ2-5; d_call: TRBD1; v_call: TRBV11-3; cdr3_nt: TGTGCCAGCAGCGGGACAGGGCAGGAGACCCAGTACTTC; cdr3_aa: CASSGTGQETQYF
clone_size: -; j_call: TRBJ2-2; d_call: TRBD1; v_call: TRBV30; cdr3_nt: TGTGCCTGGAAGACAGGGTGGAACACCGGGGAGCTGTTTTTT; cdr3_aa: CAWKTGWNTGELFF
clone_size: -; j_call: TRBJ2-7; d_call: -; v_call: TRBV9; cdr3_nt: TGTGCCAGCAGCGGTCAGTACGAGCAGTACTTC; cdr3_aa: CASSGQYEQYF
clone_size: -; j_call: TRBJ2-1; d_call: TRBD1; v_call: TRBV18; cdr3_nt: TGTGCCAGCTCACCACCCGGACAGGGGGATGGTGAGCAGTTCTTC; cdr3_aa: CASSPPGQGDGEQFF
clone_size: -; j_call: TRBJ2-5; d_call: TRBD2; v_call: TRBV7-2; cdr3_nt: TGTGCCAGCAGCTTAAGAGATCCGGCCGGGGGGTCTGTGGAGACCCAGTACTTC; cdr3_aa: CASSLRDPAGGSVETQYF
clone_size: once; j_call: TRBJ1-1; d_call: -; v_call: TRBV6-5; cdr3_nt: TGTGCCAGCAGCCCCCGAGAGGAGGTGGCTTTCTTT; cdr3_aa: CASSPREEVAFF
clone_size: -; j_call: TRBJ1-3; d_call: -; v_call: TRBV29-1; cdr3_nt: TGCAGCGTCCATCTCCGAGACTCTGGAAACACCATATATTTT; cdr3_aa: CSVHLRDSGNTIYF
clone_size: few; j_call: TRBJ2-3; d_call: -; v_call: TRBV4-2; cdr3_nt: TGTGCCAGCAGCCATATAGACAGGACACGTGGGCCAGATACGCAGTATTTT; cdr3_aa: CASSHIDRTRGPDTQYF
clone_size: -; j_call: TRBJ1-1; d_call: -; v_call: TRBV9; cdr3_nt: TGTGCCAGCAGGGCGGGGATGATGGACACTGAAGCTTTCTTT; cdr3_aa: CASRAGMMDTEAFF
clone_size: -; j_call: TRBJ1-5; d_call: -; v_call: TRBV6-5; cdr3_nt: TGTGCCAGCAGACTCGATCCGGGACACGATCAGCCCCAGCATTTT; cdr3_aa: CASRLDPGHDQPQHF
clone_size: -; j_call: TRBJ1-1; d_call: -; v_call: TRBV5-1; cdr3_nt: TGCGCCAGCACCCCAGGGGACGTGAACACTGAAGCTTTCTTT; cdr3_aa: CASTPGDVNTEAFF
clone_size: -; j_call: TRBJ2-7; d_call: TRBD1; v_call: TRBV4-2; cdr3_nt: TGTGCCAGCAGCCAAGATTTGGGGACAGGGAGGACCTACGAGCAGTACTTC; cdr3_aa: CASSQDLGTGRTYEQYF
clone_size: -; j_call: TRBJ1-2; d_call: -; v_call: TRBV5-5; cdr3_nt: TGTGCCAGCAGCTCGGCGGGAGATTCTAACTATGGCTACACCTTC; cdr3_aa: CASSSAGDSNYGYTF
clone_size: -; j_call: TRBJ2-5; d_call: TRBD2; v_call: TRBV5-1; cdr3_nt: TGCGCCAGCAGTCTTATCCCGGGACTAGCGGAAGAGACCCAGTACTTC; cdr3_aa: CASSLIPGLAEETQYF
clone_size: -; j_call: TRBJ2-7; d_call: TRBD1; v_call: TRBV11-2; cdr3_nt: TGTGCCACCTCAACCGGGACAGGGTCGAGTGAGCAGTACTTC; cdr3_aa: CATSTGTGSSEQYF
clone_size: -; j_call: TRBJ2-7; d_call: -; v_call: TRBV6-6; cdr3_nt: TGTGCCAGCAGTCGCCCCGGATACCCCGGAGCCTACGAGCAGTACTTC; cdr3_aa: CASSRPGYPGAYEQYF
clone_size: -; j_call: TRBJ1-6; d_call: -; v_call: TRBV4-2; cdr3_nt: TGTGCCAGCAGCCATGCGGTATCGGCCTATAATTCACCCCTCCACTTT; cdr3_aa: CASSHAVSAYNSPLHF
clone_size: -; j_call: TRBJ2-7; d_call: -; v_call: TRBV29-1; cdr3_nt: TGCAGCGTTGCCCCCCACAGGGTCTACGAGCAGTACTTC; cdr3_aa: CSVAPHRVYEQYF
clone_size: -; j_call: TRBJ1-2; d_call: -; v_call: TRBV5-1; cdr3_nt: TGCGCCAGCAGCTTGCGGGGTTTTGATGGCTACACCTTC; cdr3_aa: CASSLRGFDGYTF
clone_size: -; j_call: TRBJ2-1; d_call: -; v_call: TRBV7-2; cdr3_nt: TGTGCCAGCAGCTTAGAGGCAGGGTTGGGGCATGAGCAGTTCTTC; cdr3_aa: CASSLEAGLGHEQFF
clone_size: -; j_call: TRBJ1-5; d_call: -; v_call: TRBV5-1; cdr3_nt: TGCGCCAGCCAAACTGAACCCGGTCAGCCCCAGCATTTT; cdr3_aa: CASQTEPGQPQHF
clone_size: -; j_call: TRBJ2-3; d_call: -; v_call: TRBV19; cdr3_nt: TGTGCCAGTAGTTTCGGAGATACGCAGTATTTT; cdr3_aa: CASSFGDTQYF
clone_size: -; j_call: TRBJ1-1; d_call: -; v_call: TRBV3-1/TRBV3-2; cdr3_nt: TGTGCCAGCAGCCCTTTCGGAGCGAACACTGAAGCTTTCTTT; cdr3_aa: CASSPFGANTEAFF
clone_size: -; j_call: TRBJ1-1; d_call: -; v_call: TRBV3-1/TRBV3-2; cdr3_nt: TGTGCCAGCAGCCAAGTGGGCAGGGGGAACACTGAAGCTTTCTTT; cdr3_aa: CASSQVGRGNTEAFF
clone_size: -; j_call: TRBJ2-3; d_call: -; v_call: TRBV12-3/TRBV12-4; cdr3_nt: TGTGCCAGCAGTTCAGAAGACAGGTATACGCAGTATTTT; cdr3_aa: CASSSEDRYTQYF
clone_size: -; j_call: TRBJ2-2; d_call: TRBD2; v_call: TRBV7-8; cdr3_nt: TGTGCCAGCAGCCCCTCTTTAGCGGGGGGGCCCCCCGGGGAGCTGTTTTTT; cdr3_aa: CASSPSLAGGPPGELFF
clone_size: -; j_call: TRBJ2-1; d_call: TRBD2; v_call: TRBV6-5; cdr3_nt: TGTGCCAGCAGCACTAGCGGTGAGCAGTTCTTC; cdr3_aa: CASSTSGEQFF
clone_size: once; j_call: TRBJ2-5; d_call: TRBD1; v_call: TRBV5-1; cdr3_nt: TGCGCCAGCAGCTCGCTGACAGGGGATCTAGGAGAGACCCAGTACTTC; cdr3_aa: CASSSLTGDLGETQYF
clone_size: -; j_call: TRBJ1-1; d_call: -; v_call: TRBV18; cdr3_nt: TGTGCCAGCTCACCAGGCCCACAGGGTGGTGAAGCTTTCTTT; cdr3_aa: CASSPGPQGGEAFF
clone_size: -; j_call: TRBJ1-1; d_call: -; v_call: TRBV7-2; cdr3_nt: TGTGCCAGCAGCCCCCGGGGGGCGTTGAACACTGAAGCTTTCTTT; cdr3_aa: CASSPRGALNTEAFF
clone_size: -; j_call: TRBJ1-4; d_call: -; v_call: TRBV7-9; cdr3_nt: TGTGCCGTCATCCGGGACAATAATGAAAAACTGTTTTTT; cdr3_aa: CAVIRDNNEKLFF
clone_size: -; j_call: TRBJ2-5; d_call: TRBD1; v_call: TRBV7-9; cdr3_nt: TGTGCCAGCACTTCCGGGACAGGGGGCTGGGAGACCCAGTACTTC; cdr3_aa: CASTSGTGGWETQYF
clone_size: -; j_call: TRBJ2-7; d_call: TRBD2; v_call: TRBV3-1/TRBV3-2; cdr3_nt: TGTGCCAGCAGTGCCCTGGGGCTAGCGGGCTCCTACGAGCAGTACTTC; cdr3_aa: CASSALGLAGSYEQYF
clone_size: -; j_call: TRBJ1-4; d_call: -; v_call: TRBV5-1; cdr3_nt: TGCGCCAGCAGCATACAACACTGGGGCGAAAAACTGTTTTTT; cdr3_aa: CASSIQHWGEKLFF
clone_size: -; j_call: TRBJ1-1; d_call: TRBD1; v_call: TRBV12-3/TRBV12-4; cdr3_nt: TGTGCCAGCCAGCCTGACAGGGCGAGCGCTTTCTTT; cdr3_aa: CASQPDRASAFF
clone_size: once; j_call: TRBJ1-2; d_call: -; v_call: TRBV7-2; cdr3_nt: TGTGCCAGCAGCTTCGACAGTTATTCTAACTATGGCTACACCTTC; cdr3_aa: CASSFDSYSNYGYTF
clone_size: -; j_call: TRBJ1-2; d_call: -; v_call: TRBV7-2; cdr3_nt: TGTGCCAGCAGCCTTACCCAGGTCTATGGCTACACCTTC; cdr3_aa: CASSLTQVYGYTF
clone_size: -; j_call: TRBJ2-3; d_call: TRBD2; v_call: TRBV7-2; cdr3_nt: TGTGCCAGCACCCAGAGGGCTAGCGGGGGCACAGATACGCAGTATTTT; cdr3_aa: CASTQRASGGTDTQYF
clone_size: -; j_call: TRBJ2-3; d_call: -; v_call: TRBV24-1; cdr3_nt: TGTGCCACCAGTTTATGGGGGGATTCTGGTACGCAGTATTTT; cdr3_aa: CATSLWGDSGTQYF
clone_size: once; j_call: TRBJ1-1; d_call: -; v_call: TRBV9; cdr3_nt: TGTGCCAGCAGCCCCGGGAGGGGAGCTTTCTTT; cdr3_aa: CASSPGRGAFF
clone_size: -; j_call: TRBJ1-2; d_call: -; v_call: TRBV2; cdr3_nt: TGTGCCAGGATGGAGACAGAGACCTATGGCTACACCTTC; cdr3_aa: CARMETETYGYTF
clone_size: -; j_call: TRBJ1-2; d_call: -; v_call: TRBV19; cdr3_nt: TGTGCCAGTAGTACCCTTGGAGGGCCCACGGGGGGCTACACCTTC; cdr3_aa: CASSTLGGPTGGYTF
clone_size: -; j_call: TRBJ2-6; d_call: -; v_call: TRBV6-5; cdr3_nt: TGTGCCAGCAGTTTACAAACTGGGGCCAACGTCCTGACTTTC; cdr3_aa: CASSLQTGANVLTF
clone_size: once; j_call: TRBJ1-2; d_call: -; v_call: TRBV20-1; cdr3_nt: TGCAGTGCTAGAGGAGACTATGGCTACACCTTC; cdr3_aa: CSARGDYGYTF
clone_size: -; j_call: TRBJ2-3; d_call: -; v_call: TRBV2; cdr3_nt: TGTGCCAGCAGTGCCGGCACAGATACGCAGTATTTT; cdr3_aa: CASSAGTDTQYF
clone_size: -; j_call: TRBJ2-1; d_call: -; v_call: TRBV28; cdr3_nt: TGTGCCAGCAGTTTATCACAAGGGGAATGGCTGAATGAGCAGTTCTTC; cdr3_aa: CASSLSQGEWLNEQFF
clone_size: -; j_call: TRBJ2-7; d_call: TRBD1; v_call: TRBV27; cdr3_nt: TGTGCCAGCAGTCCGACGACAGGGTTCCAGCAGTACTTC; cdr3_aa: CASSPTTGFQQYF
clone_size: -; j_call: TRBJ2-7; d_call: -; v_call: TRBV27; cdr3_nt: TGTGCCAGCACCCCCTCGGTTAGCGGCGAATCTCGGCAGTACTTC; cdr3_aa: CASTPSVSGESRQYF
clone_size: -; j_call: TRBJ2-1; d_call: TRBD1; v_call: TRBV5-1; cdr3_nt: TGCGCCAGCAGTCACGACAGGGATAATGAGCAGTTCTTC; cdr3_aa: CASSHDRDNEQFF
clone_size: -; j_call: TRBJ2-1; d_call: -; v_call: TRBV12-5; cdr3_nt: TGTGCTAGTGCGGGCGGGGTTCGGGACAATGAGCAGTTCTTC; cdr3_aa: CASAGGVRDNEQFF
clone_size: -; j_call: TRBJ2-2; d_call: -; v_call: TRBV7-6; cdr3_nt: TGTGCCAGCAGCTTAGTCCCATCGGGTCCGAACACCGGGGAGCTGTTTTTT; cdr3_aa: CASSLVPSGPNTGELFF
clone_size: few; j_call: TRBJ2-3; d_call: TRBD1; v_call: TRBV30; cdr3_nt: TGTGCCTGGAGGGTGACAGGGGGCCAGACCAATACGCAGTATTTT; cdr3_aa: CAWRVTGGQTNTQYF
clone_size: -; j_call: TRBJ2-3; d_call: -; v_call: TRBV24-1; cdr3_nt: TGTGCCACCAGTGATGCCTCGTCGGTAGGGAGGCGCACAGATACGCAGTATTTT; cdr3_aa: CATSDASSVGRRTDTQYF
clone_size: -; j_call: TRBJ1-2; d_call: TRBD1; v_call: TRBV3-1/TRBV3-2; cdr3_nt: TGTGCCAGCAGTCCTGGACAGGAGGATGGCTACACCTTC; cdr3_aa: CASSPGQEDGYTF
clone_size: -; j_call: TRBJ1-1; d_call: -; v_call: TRBV9; cdr3_nt: TGTGCCAGCAGCGTAACGACCCGGGAGGGAACTGAAGCTTTCTTT; cdr3_aa: CASSVTTREGTEAFF
clone_size: once; j_call: TRBJ2-3; d_call: TRBD2; v_call: TRBV6-2/TRBV6-3; cdr3_nt: TGTGCCAGCAGCTCTTTAGCGGGGTACACAGATACGCAGTATTTT; cdr3_aa: CASSSLAGYTDTQYF
clone_size: -; j_call: TRBJ1-2; d_call: -; v_call: TRBV29-1; cdr3_nt: TGCAGCGTTGAATACGGGAAAAATAACTATGGCTACACCTTC; cdr3_aa: CSVEYGKNNYGYTF